The 6 T cell receptor beta chains below come from one sample, sequenced in a study of blood T cell repertoires in COVID-19. Only in-frame clones appear in the TCRdb table, and some are missing; sequencing was by immunoSEQ multiplex PCR. The sample consists of some 140,000 clones, approximately 81% of them appearing once. Sequencing was done on a sample of peripheral blood. The receptors originated from a woman aged 60 to 75 with active or convalescent COVID-19.

Turning to this clone: Germline and junction disagree at one end, which may indicate a read error. This sample also contains other DNA sequences that code for the same CDR3. The genes are TRBV28 and TRBJ1-5; perhaps TRBD1 as D (5 bases). CDR1 and CDR2 (germline): MDHEN, SYDVKM. The CDR3 spans 15 residues. CDR3 coding DNA: TGTGCTAGCAGTTTCGACAGCGATAGCAATCAGCCCCAGCATTTT. It codes for CASSFDSDSNQPQHF.

The chain couples TRBV19 to TRBJ1-1; 8 positions match TRBD1. The V and J ends lost 5 bases and 1 base, in that order; junction bases with no gene match: 6. Germline CDR1 is LNHDA and CDR2 is SQIVND (reference sequence). This CDR3 is 15 amino acids long. The CDR3 is CASSSSGGSNTEAFF. DNA of the CDR3: TGTGCCAGTAGTTCATCAGGGGGCTCGAACACTGAAGCTTTCTTT.

V and J are TRBV10-3 and TRBJ1-2; TRBD1 matches at 10 bases. Germline assignment: CDR1 ENHRY and CDR2 SYGVKD. The CDR3 loop spans 13 amino acids. Losses at the gene ends were 6 bases for V and 8 bases for J; bases not matched to a gene: 6. The CDR3 DNA follows: TGTGCCATCAGCCCGGACAGGGGGAGAGGCTACACCTTC. This gives the protein CAISPDRGRGYTF.

This chain connects TRBV19 to TRBJ1-2, with a possible D match to TRBD1 (6 bases). V was trimmed by 5 bases and J by 7 bases, leaving 17 bases between them. The CDR3 consists of 14 residues. Per the germline V gene, CDR1 is LNHDA and CDR2 is SQIVND (reference sequence). As DNA, the CDR3 is TGTGCCAGTAGTCTTGGTGGACAGTCCGGTGGCTACACCTTC. It specifies CASSLGGQSGGYTF.

This chain links TRBV7-6 with TRBJ2-1, with 8 bases aligning to TRBD2. CDR3 size: 14 residues. Germline CDR1 and CDR2: SGHVS and FNYEAQ. V gave up 5 bases and J gave up 6 bases; unmatched junction bases: 6. CDR3 sequence (DNA): TGTGCCAGCAGCCTGGGACTAGTTGGCAATGAGCAGTTCTTC. As protein: CASSLGLVGNEQFF.

The rearrangement joins TRBV10-1 to TRBJ2-6; no reliable D call. V lost 0 bases and J 4 bases, leaving 10 bases between the germline ends. In germline, CDR1 is WNHNN, CDR2 SYGVQD (reference sequence). The CDR3 has 16 residues. DNA for the CDR3: TGCGCCAGCAGTGAGTCAGCAAGTTACGGGGCCAACGTCCTGACTTTC. Translating gives CASSESASYGANVLTF.